This is a list of T cell receptor beta chains from one sample in a study of regulatory T cells in long-lasting Graves disease. MiXCR, applied by TCRdb to the multiplex PCR reads, yields one record per CDR3 protein. The repertoire consists of a few hundred thousand distinct CDR3 sequences, with around 22% occurring once and the leading ten covering roughly 28%. The starting material was peripheral blood mononuclear cells (PBMCs), obtained when the disease was refractory, from a patient treated with antithyroid drugs. The receptor source for this set is a female donor with Graves disease. Both conserved end residues are part of each CDR3. D genes are given only for firm matches. Rows give clone size only sometimes, using once, few, many, or a class for an expanded clone.

>few|TRBV6-1|TRBJ2-6|TRBD2
TGTGCCAGCAGTCCTCCATTTAATCTAGCGGGAGGCCACTCTGGGGCCAACGTCCTGACTTTC
CASSPPFNLAGGHSGANVLTF
>few|TRBV20-1|TRBJ2-7|TRBD2
TGCAGTGCAAAGGAGGGAGGCGGGGGCGAGCAGTACTTC
CSAKEGGGGEQYF
>few|TRBV6-1|TRBJ1-6|NA
TGTGCCAGCAGTTCCAGGGAAAGCTCCTATAATTCACCCCTCCACTTT
CASSSRESSYNSPLHF
>NA|TRBV6-1|TRBJ2-2|TRBD2
TGTGCCAGCAGCCCCGGGACTAGCACGACCGGGGAGCTGTTTTTT
CASSPGTSTTGELFF
>NA|TRBV30|TRBJ2-5|NA
TGTGCCTGGACCGGGTTCAAAGAGACCCAGTACTTC
CAWTGFKETQYF
>NA|TRBV7-9|TRBJ1-5|NA
TGTGCCAGCAGCTTATTCTCGGTTTTTGAGGAGGTTTACAACGGGAGCAATCAGCCCCAGCATTTT
CASSLFSVFEEVYNGSNQPQHF
>many|TRBV2|TRBJ1-2|NA
TGTGCCAGCAGTGAGTGGACAGACAACTATGGCTACACCTTC
CASSEWTDNYGYTF
>NA|TRBV7-9|TRBJ1-2|NA
TGTGCCAGCAGCCACTGGGCAGGTGGCGTTAAACATGGCTACACCTTC
CASSHWAGGVKHGYTF
>NA|TRBV10-3|TRBJ2-5|TRBD2
TGTGCCATCAGTGAGCTGAGCCTAGCGGGTAAAGAGACCCAGTACTTC
CAISELSLAGKETQYF
>NA|TRBV10-3|TRBJ2-3|NA
TGTGCCATCAAGTTGACAGATACGCAGTATTTT
CAIKLTDTQYF
>few|TRBV20-1|TRBJ2-5|TRBD1
TGCAGTGCTCTAGCAGGGACAGGGGGCCGGGAGACCCAGTACTTC
CSALAGTGGRETQYF
>few|TRBV5-1|TRBJ2-7|TRBD2
TGCGCCAGCAGAGGAGGAGCGGGAGGGGGATCCTACGAGCAGTACTTC
CASRGGAGGGSYEQYF
>NA|TRBV2|TRBJ2-6|NA
TGTGCCAGCAGTGAACGGGGGTCCTTATCTGGGGCCAACGTCCTGACTTTC
CASSERGSLSGANVLTF
>many|TRBV10-3|TRBJ1-1|TRBD1
TGTGCCATCGACAGGGGAACGGACACTGAAGCTTTCTTT
CAIDRGTDTEAFF
>few|TRBV28|TRBJ2-7|TRBD2
TGTGCCAGCAGTTTATTGGGACTAGCGGACTACGAGCAGTACTTC
CASSLLGLADYEQYF
>few|TRBV6-1|TRBJ1-1|NA
TGTGCCAGCAGCCACCCCATAGGGCTGGTAAGCACTGAAGCTTTCTTT
CASSHPIGLVSTEAFF
>NA|TRBV4-3|TRBJ2-5|TRBD2
TGCGCCAGCAGCCAAGCCGGGACTAGCGGGAGAGAGACCCAGTACTTC
CASSQAGTSGRETQYF
>few|TRBV20-1|TRBJ2-2|NA
TGCAGTGCAGTAGCGGATTACACCGGGGAGCTGTTTTTT
CSAVADYTGELFF
>many|TRBV7-2|TRBJ1-1|NA
TGTGCCAGCAGGCCGATAGGACAGACCCACACTGAAGCTTTCTTT
CASRPIGQTHTEAFF
>few|TRBV29-1|TRBJ1-5|TRBD1
TGCAGCGTTGTTTTACAGGGGAACGGTCAGCCCCAGCATTTT
CSVVLQGNGQPQHF
>many|TRBV2|TRBJ1-2|TRBD1
TGTGCCAGGGAAGACAGGGGGCGGAACTATGGCTACACCTTC
CAREDRGRNYGYTF
>many|TRBV11-2|TRBJ2-7|NA
TGTGCCAGCAGCTACAGTCCGGACAGTTCCTACGAGCAGTACTTC
CASSYSPDSSYEQYF
>few|TRBV18|TRBJ2-6|NA
TGTGCCAGCTCAACAGGAGCCGGGGCCAACGTCCTGACTTTC
CASSTGAGANVLTF
>many|TRBV28|TRBJ1-2|TRBD1
TGTGCCAGCAGGTACCCAGGGGGACAGGGGCACTATGGCTACACCTTC
CASRYPGGQGHYGYTF
>many|TRBV20-1|TRBJ2-7|NA
TGCAGTGCGTGGGCCGCACAAATTGGCGAGCAGTACTTC
CSAWAAQIGEQYF
>many|TRBV20-1|TRBJ1-6|NA
TGCAGTGCTAGAGATATTCGTCAGCTTTATAATTCACCCCTCCACTTT
CSARDIRQLYNSPLHF
>NA|TRBV18|TRBJ2-7|NA
TGTGCCAGCTCACCAAGAGGAGACTTCGGACAGTACTTC
CASSPRGDFGQYF
>once|TRBV12-3/TRBV12-4|TRBJ2-2|NA
TGTGCCAGCAGTTTCGACCCAGGGATTACCGGGGAGCTGTTTTTT
CASSFDPGITGELFF
>many|TRBV6-1|TRBJ1-5|NA
TGTGCCAGCAGTGAATCGCAGGGCAATCAGCCCCAGCATTTT
CASSESQGNQPQHF
>NA|TRBV28|TRBJ2-3|TRBD2
TGTGCCAGCAGGATGAGCGGGAGACGATATACGCAGTATTTT
CASRMSGRRYTQYF
>many|TRBV6-9|TRBJ1-5|NA
TGTGCCAGCAGTTATAAGTCGGATCATGAGCAGCCCCAGCATTTT
CASSYKSDHEQPQHF
>NA|TRBV12-3/TRBV12-4|TRBJ2-3|NA
TGTGCCAGCAGTTCCTCGTCAGATACGCAGTATTTT
CASSSSSDTQYF
>many|TRBV20-1|TRBJ2-2|NA
TGCAGTGCGAAGTGGGCGGCGGGAAACACCGGGGAGCTGTTTTTT
CSAKWAAGNTGELFF
>few|TRBV2|TRBJ2-1|TRBD2
TGTGCCAGCAGTGAGGGGACTAGCGGGATGGAGCAGTTCTTC
CASSEGTSGMEQFF
>many|TRBV6-1|TRBJ2-5|TRBD1
TGTGCCGGGGGTTGGGACAGTCGCCAGGAGACCCAGTACTTC
CAGGWDSRQETQYF
>few|TRBV5-1|TRBJ2-7|TRBD2
TGCGCCAGCAGCCCCCAGGGACTAGCGGGAGTCTTCGAGCAGTACTTC
CASSPQGLAGVFEQYF
>NA|TRBV27|TRBJ1-2|NA
TGTGCCAGCAGTTTAGGGGGTTCGCGCTACACCTTC
CASSLGGSRYTF
>many|TRBV6-5|TRBJ2-2|NA
TGTGCCAGCAGTTACCTATCGCTTGGCGTTCGCCTCAACACCGGGGAGCTGTTTTTT
CASSYLSLGVRLNTGELFF
>NA|TRBV5-1|TRBJ2-7|TRBD2
TGCGCCAGCAGCTTGTCTGCGGGACTATCCTACGAGCAGTACTTC
CASSLSAGLSYEQYF
>many|TRBV5-1|TRBJ1-2|NA
TGCGCCAGCAGCTTGGGGGGCGGCGGTAACTATGGCTACACCTTC
CASSLGGGGNYGYTF
>many|TRBV12-3/TRBV12-4|TRBJ2-2|NA
TGTGCCAGCAGTTTCTCGGGGGAGAACACCGGGGAGCTGTTTTTT
CASSFSGENTGELFF
>few|TRBV20-1|TRBJ2-7|NA
TGCAGTGCTTACCTCCGGGACATCCCCTACGAGCAGTACTTC
CSAYLRDIPYEQYF
>many|TRBV28|TRBJ1-5|NA
TGTGCCAGCAGTTTCGGTCGGCAGCCCCAGCATTTT
CASSFGRQPQHF
>NA|TRBV5-1|TRBJ1-3|TRBD1
TGCGCCAGCAGCCCCCAGACAGGGACTGGAAACACCATATATTTT
CASSPQTGTGNTIYF
>NA|TRBV20-1|TRBJ1-5|TRBD1
TGCAGTGCTAGCACGGGACAGGGCTACCAGCCCCAGCATTTT
CSASTGQGYQPQHF
>NA|TRBV7-9|TRBJ2-7|TRBD2
TGTGCCAGCAGCTTAGTCATGGCTAGCGGAATGCTTTACGAGCAGTACTTC
CASSLVMASGMLYEQYF
>many|TRBV6-1|TRBJ2-3|NA
TGTGCCAGCGGGACCTTGGAGACAGATACGCAGTATTTT
CASGTLETDTQYF
>NA|TRBV7-2|TRBJ1-1|NA
TGTGCCAGCAGCTTAGGGAAGACAAGCACTGAAGCTTTCTTT
CASSLGKTSTEAFF
>many|TRBV20-1|TRBJ2-7|TRBD2
TGCAGTGCTAGCGGGAGGGGGGACGAGCAGTACTTC
CSASGRGDEQYF
>NA|TRBV5-1|TRBJ2-2|TRBD1
TGCGCCAGCAGCTCTACAGGGGGCGCATCCACCGGGGAGCTGTTTTTT
CASSSTGGASTGELFF
>NA|TRBV20-1|TRBJ2-4|NA
TGCAGTGCTAGACCCTTTGCGGGCCTAGCCAAAAACATTCAGTACTTC
CSARPFAGLAKNIQYF
>NA|TRBV12-3/TRBV12-4|TRBJ2-2|TRBD1
TGTGCCAGCAGTTTAAGGGGGCTCACCGGGGAGCTGTTTTTT
CASSLRGLTGELFF
>few|TRBV27|TRBJ1-5|NA
TGTGCCAGCAGTTTATCAAGCCAAGGCAATCAGCCCCAGCATTTT
CASSLSSQGNQPQHF
>few|TRBV20-1|TRBJ2-7|TRBD2
TGCAGTGCTCCGGGACTAGCGGGAGGAAACTACGAGCAGTACTTC
CSAPGLAGGNYEQYF
>few|TRBV18|TRBJ1-4|NA
TGTGCCAGCCGCACAACGGGGAATGAAAAACTGTTTTTT
CASRTTGNEKLFF
>many|TRBV2|TRBJ1-2|TRBD1
TGTGCCAGCAATAGGGACAGCAACTATGGCTACACCTTC
CASNRDSNYGYTF
>NA|TRBV5-1|TRBJ1-3|TRBD1
TGTGCCAGCAGTAGTCAGGGGGCTGGAAACACCATATATTTT
CASSSQGAGNTIYF
>few|TRBV4-1|TRBJ1-1|NA
TGCGCCAGCAGGTCAGAGTGGATCCTGGAGTTGGCGAACACTGAAGCTTTCTTT
CASRSEWILELANTEAFF
>few|TRBV25-1|TRBJ1-1|TRBD1
TGTGCCAGCAGTGAGGACAGGGGGCGGAACACTGAAGCTTTCTTT
CASSEDRGRNTEAFF
>many|TRBV11-2|TRBJ1-4|NA
TGTGCCAGCAGCTTTTACGGGCCGAATGAAAAACTGTTTTTT
CASSFYGPNEKLFF